This T cell receptor beta chain came from a study of CD8 T cells in Susac syndrome. RNA in amounts of 0.5 to 1 ug was reverse transcribed with random hexamers. Amplification of TCR beta CDR3 by immunoSEQ multiplex PCR spanned 54 Vbeta and 13 Jbeta. TCRdb ran MiXCR on the immunoSEQ multiplex PCR reads and lists one entry per CDR3 protein. Of over 200,000 distinct CDR3 sequences listed, 95% are singletons. On this clonotype: The antigen remains unidentified.

Trimming pared 5 bases from V and 3 bases from J, leaving 10 bases between. CDR3 length: 13 amino acids. CDR1 is MGHRA and CDR2 is YSYEKL in the germline V gene. General observations from the study: It was acknowledged in the study that its TCR sequencing and HLA analysis involved a relatively small number of individuals.

The authors carried out high-throughput sequencing of TCR beta. They applied it to CD8+ and CD4+ T cells obtained from blood. Negative isolation yielded CD4+ and CD8+ T cells, and FACS enriched TEMRA cells. The chain combines TRBV4-1 with TRBJ2-5, with D perhaps TRBD2 (6 bases). This TCR derives from a human donor with multiple sclerosis. The material sequenced was CD4+ T cells from PBMCs. CDR3 region: CASSVGTEETQYF. The CDR3 DNA follows: TGCGCCAGCAGCGTCGGGACTGAAGAGACCCAGTACTTC.